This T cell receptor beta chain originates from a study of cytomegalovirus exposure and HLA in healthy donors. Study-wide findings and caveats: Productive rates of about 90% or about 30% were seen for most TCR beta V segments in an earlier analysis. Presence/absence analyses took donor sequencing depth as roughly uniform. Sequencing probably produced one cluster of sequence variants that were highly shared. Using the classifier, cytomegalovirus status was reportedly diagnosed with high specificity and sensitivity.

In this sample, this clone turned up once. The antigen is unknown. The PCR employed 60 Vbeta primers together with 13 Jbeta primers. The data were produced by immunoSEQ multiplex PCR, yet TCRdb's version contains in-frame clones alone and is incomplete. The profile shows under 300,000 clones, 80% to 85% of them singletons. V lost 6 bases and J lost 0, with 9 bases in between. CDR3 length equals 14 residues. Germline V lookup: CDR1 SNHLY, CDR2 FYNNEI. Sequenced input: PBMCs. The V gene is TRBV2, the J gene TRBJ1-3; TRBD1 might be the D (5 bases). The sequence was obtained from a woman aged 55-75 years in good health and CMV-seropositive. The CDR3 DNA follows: TGTGCCAGCAGCAGGGTAATCTCTGGAAACACCATATATTTT. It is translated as CASSRVISGNTIYF.